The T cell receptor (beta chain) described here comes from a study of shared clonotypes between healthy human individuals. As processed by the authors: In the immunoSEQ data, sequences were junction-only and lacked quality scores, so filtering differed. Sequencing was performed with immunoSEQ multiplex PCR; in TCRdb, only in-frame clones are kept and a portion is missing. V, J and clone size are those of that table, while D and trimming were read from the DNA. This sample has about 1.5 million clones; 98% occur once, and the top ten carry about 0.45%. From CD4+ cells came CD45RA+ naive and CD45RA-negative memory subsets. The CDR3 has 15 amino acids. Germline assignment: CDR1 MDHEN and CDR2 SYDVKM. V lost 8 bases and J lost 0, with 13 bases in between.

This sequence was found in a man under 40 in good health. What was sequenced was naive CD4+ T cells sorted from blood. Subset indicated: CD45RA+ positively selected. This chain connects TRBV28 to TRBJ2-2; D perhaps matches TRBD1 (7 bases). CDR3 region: CASRRGQPNTGELFF. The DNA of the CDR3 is TGTGCCAGCCGGAGGGGACAGCCGAACACCGGGGAGCTGTTTTTT.